Below are 14 T cell receptor beta chains sequenced from a single sample in a study of identifying expanded T cells in peripheral blood. Data came from immunoSEQ multiplex PCR; TCRdb stores just in-frame clones and leaves some out. The sample lists approximately 81,000 clones; roughly 89% were seen once. Input material: blood. Receptors originate from a person aged 18 to 70 in good health.

This chain links TRBV19 with TRBJ1-5, with D uncertain. V shed 5 bases and J shed 9 bases, with 14 bases lying between them. This CDR3 region has 13 residues. Germline CDR1 is LNHDA and CDR2 is SQIVND (reference sequence). CDR3 in DNA: TGTGCCAGTAGTTTTTCCACGGAGCGGCCCCAGCATTTT. This gives the protein CASSFSTERPQHF.

J is TRBJ2-7 and V is TRBV20-1; no firm D call. Deletions cut 1 base from V and 4 bases from J, with 5 bases between. This CDR3 has 11 amino acids. CDR1 and CDR2 from the germline V gene are DFQATT and SNEGSKA (reference sequence). As DNA, the CDR3 is TGCAGTGCTAGAGGGAATTACGAGCAGTACTTC. The encoded protein is CSARGNYEQYF.

The rearrangement uses TRBV4-2 and TRBJ1-1; D uncertain. V shed 5 bases and J shed 4 bases, with 17 bases lying between them. Germline V gene data show CDR1 as LGHNA and CDR2 as YNFKEQ. The CDR3 is made up of 15 amino acids. The chain's CDR3 is CASSSEARETTEAFF. CDR3 bases: TGTGCCAGCAGCTCAGAGGCCCGGGAAACCACTGAAGCTTTCTTT.

The rearrangement joins TRBV5-6 to TRBJ2-7; 9 nucleotides line up with TRBD1. The J segment lost 3 bases and the V segment lost 3 bases, leaving 4 bases of the junction unmatched. The CDR3 runs to 14 residues. Germline CDR1 reads SGHDT; CDR2 reads YYEEEE. For the CDR3, the DNA is TGTGCCAGCAGCTCGGGACAGGGCCTCTACGAGCAGTACTTC. Residues: CASSSGQGLYEQYF.

This CDR3 is CASSSPGANVLTF. The DNA for the CDR3 is TGTGCCAGCAGCTCCCCTGGGGCCAACGTCCTGACTTTC. This chain joins TRBV9 and TRBJ2-6; no definite D call. Germline loops: CDR1 SGDLS, CDR2 YYNGEE. The V gene lost 4 bases and the J gene lost 2 bases, with 4 bases spanning the gap. The length of the CDR3 is 13 residues.

The chain recombines TRBV2 with TRBJ2-3; maybe TRBD1 (7 bases). Trimming shortened V by 6 bases and J by 0 bases, and 25 bases separated the two germline ends. The CDR3 totals 19 residues. The germline V gene has CDR1 SNHLY and CDR2 FYNNEI. The CDR3 loop is CASRSPAHTGAGSTDTQYF. The CDR3 DNA reads as TGTGCCAGCAGGTCGCCCGCCCACACAGGGGCGGGGAGCACAGATACGCAGTATTTT.

The V and J genes are TRBV27 and TRBJ2-7; 7 bases agree with TRBD1. The CDR3 loop spans 15 amino acids. The germline V gene has CDR1 MNHEY and CDR2 SMNVEV (reference sequence). V was pared by 6 bases and J by 2 bases, with 10 bases of the junction left unmatched. The CDR3 DNA follows: TGTGCCAGCAGCCTAGCAAGACAGGGACCCTACGAGCAGTACTTC. Encoded protein: CASSLARQGPYEQYF.

There are many counts of this clone. The chain joins TRBV7-2 to TRBJ2-7, with 8 bases matching TRBD2. From germline, CDR1 is SGHTA and CDR2 FQGNSA. This CDR3 spans 14 amino acids. V trimming: 3 bases; J trimming: 6 bases; junction bases outside the gene matches: 7. The CDR3 reads CASSFGTRGVEQYF. The CDR3 DNA follows: TGTGCCAGCAGCTTCGGGACTAGAGGCGTCGAGCAGTACTTC.

This clone appeared a single time. The CDR3 DNA reads TGTGCCAGCTCGCCGGGACAGGCTAACTATGGCTACACCTTC. This codes for CASSPGQANYGYTF. This sequence joins TRBV18 and TRBJ1-2; 8 positions agree with TRBD1. Germline CDR1 and CDR2: KGHSH and LQKENI. The CDR3 consists of 14 residues. The trim removed 6 bases at V and 0 bases at J, leaving 3 bases unmatched.

The CDR3 here is CASSQRGADGYTF. The CDR3 DNA reads TGCGCCAGCAGCCAACGGGGGGCAGATGGCTACACCTTC. V is TRBV4-1 and J is TRBJ1-2; the D gene is possibly TRBD1 (6 bases). The CDR3 has 13 residues. Germline CDR1 MGHRA, CDR2 YSYEKL. Trimming removed 2 bases at V and 6 bases at J, with 10 bases between.

This sequence joins TRBV6-1 and TRBJ2-5; D uncertain. Germline V lookup: CDR1 MNHNS, CDR2 SASEGT. Trimming shortened V by 1 base and J by 1 base, and 4 bases separated the two germline ends. This CDR3 region has 13 residues. Here the CDR3 reads CASSEGGQETQYF. The CDR3 coding sequence is TGTGCCAGCAGTGAAGGGGGCCAAGAGACCCAGTACTTC.

The genes are TRBV6-5 and TRBJ1-2; 7 bases are a match to TRBD1. With V trimmed by 10 bases and J by 4 bases, 9 bases remained unmatched. The germline V gene has CDR1 MNHEY and CDR2 SVGAGI. The CDR3 is made up of 13 amino acids. The CDR3 nucleotides are TGTGCCACCAAGGGGGCGCTTAGCTATGGCTACACCTTC. This codes for CATKGALSYGYTF.

The chain joins TRBV9 to TRBJ2-2; D uncertain. The germline gives CDR1 SGDLS, CDR2 YYNGEE. Trimming stripped 4 bases from V and 3 bases from J, with 16 bases between. CDR3 length: 16 amino acids. In DNA form, the CDR3 reads TGTGCCAGCAGCCCAGCTGGTAGAGGTCACACCGGGGAGCTGTTTTTT. It encodes CASSPAGRGHTGELFF.

The V and J genes are TRBV10-3 and TRBJ1-2; D call uncertain. CDR1 is ENHRY and CDR2 is SYGVKD in the germline V gene. The CDR3 has 14 residues. V lost 7 bases and J lost 3, with 15 bases in between. In DNA form, the CDR3 reads TGTGCCATCACGGCAGACCAATGGGACTATGGCTACACCTTC. Its protein product is CAITADQWDYGYTF.